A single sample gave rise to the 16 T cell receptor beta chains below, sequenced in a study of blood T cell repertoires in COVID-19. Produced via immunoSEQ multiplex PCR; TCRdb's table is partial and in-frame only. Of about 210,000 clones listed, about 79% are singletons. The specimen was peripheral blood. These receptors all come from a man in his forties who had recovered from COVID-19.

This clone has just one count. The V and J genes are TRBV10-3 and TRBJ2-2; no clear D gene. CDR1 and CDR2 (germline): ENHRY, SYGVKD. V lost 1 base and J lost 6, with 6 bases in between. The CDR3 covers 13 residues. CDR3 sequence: CAISEFESGELFF. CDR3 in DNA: TGTGCCATCAGTGAGTTTGAGTCCGGGGAGCTGTTTTTT.

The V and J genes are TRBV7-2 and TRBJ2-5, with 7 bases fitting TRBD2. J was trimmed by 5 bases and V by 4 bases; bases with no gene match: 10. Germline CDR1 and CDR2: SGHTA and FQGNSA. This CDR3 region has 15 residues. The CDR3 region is CASSSSVRERETQYF. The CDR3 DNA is TGTGCCAGCAGCTCGTCGGTGCGGGAGAGGGAGACCCAGTACTTC.

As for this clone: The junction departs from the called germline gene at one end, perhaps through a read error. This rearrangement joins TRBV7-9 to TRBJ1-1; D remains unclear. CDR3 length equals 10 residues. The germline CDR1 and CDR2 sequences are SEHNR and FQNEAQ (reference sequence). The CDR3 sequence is CASSREGREF. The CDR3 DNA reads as TGTGCCAGCAGCCGTGAGGGCCGAGAATTT.

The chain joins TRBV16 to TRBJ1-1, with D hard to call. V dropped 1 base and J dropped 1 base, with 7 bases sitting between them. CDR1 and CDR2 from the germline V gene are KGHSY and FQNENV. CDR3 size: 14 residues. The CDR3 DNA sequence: TGTGCCAGCAGCCAATTTCCGGGGAACACTGAAGCTTTCTTT. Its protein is CASSQFPGNTEAFF.

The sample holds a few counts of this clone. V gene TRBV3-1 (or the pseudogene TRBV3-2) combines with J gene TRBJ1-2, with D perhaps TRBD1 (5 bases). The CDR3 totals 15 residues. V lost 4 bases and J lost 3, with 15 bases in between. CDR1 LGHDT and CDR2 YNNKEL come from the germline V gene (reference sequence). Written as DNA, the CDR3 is TGTGCCAGCAGCCCTGGGGCAGGGCGAGACTATGGCTACACCTTC. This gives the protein CASSPGAGRDYGYTF.

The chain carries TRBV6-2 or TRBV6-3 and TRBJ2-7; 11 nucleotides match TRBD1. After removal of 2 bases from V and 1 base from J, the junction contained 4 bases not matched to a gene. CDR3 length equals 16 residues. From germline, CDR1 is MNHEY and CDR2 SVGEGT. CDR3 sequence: CASSYLGQGASYEQYF. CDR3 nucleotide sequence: TGTGCCAGCAGTTACCTTGGACAGGGGGCTTCCTACGAGCAGTACTTC.

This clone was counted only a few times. The CDR3 nucleotides are TGTGCCAGCAGCTACGGGGGGAGAGAGCAGTACTTC. Protein product: CASSYGGREQYF. The chain joins TRBV5-6 to TRBJ2-7; 7 bases align to TRBD2. The V gene's germline CDR1 is SGHDT and CDR2 YYEEEE. The CDR3 consists of 12 residues. Trimming took 3 bases from V and 7 from J; bases not matched to a gene: 4. The full variable domain, rest sourced from reference TRBV5-6 and TRBJ2-7, is DAGVTQSPTHLIKTRGQQVTLRCSPKSGHDTVSWYQQALGQGPQFIFQYYEEEERQRGNFPDRFSGHQFPNYSSELNVNALLLGDSALYLCASSYGGREQYFGPGTRLTVT.

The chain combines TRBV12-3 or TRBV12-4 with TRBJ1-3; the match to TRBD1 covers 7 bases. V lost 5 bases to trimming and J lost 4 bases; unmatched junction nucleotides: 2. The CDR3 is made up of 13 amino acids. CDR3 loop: CASSMTGGNTIYF. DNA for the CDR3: TGTGCCAGCAGTATGACAGGGGGAAACACCATATATTTT.

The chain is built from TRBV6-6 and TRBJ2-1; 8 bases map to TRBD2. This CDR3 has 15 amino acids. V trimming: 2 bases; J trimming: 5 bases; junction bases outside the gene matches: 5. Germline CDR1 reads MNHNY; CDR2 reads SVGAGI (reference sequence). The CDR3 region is CASSYASGGNNEQFF. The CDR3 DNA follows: TGTGCCAGCAGTTACGCAAGCGGGGGTAACAATGAGCAGTTCTTC.

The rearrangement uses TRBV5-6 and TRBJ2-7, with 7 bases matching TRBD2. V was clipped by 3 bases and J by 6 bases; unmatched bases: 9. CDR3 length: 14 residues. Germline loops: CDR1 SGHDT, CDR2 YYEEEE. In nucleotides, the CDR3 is TGTGCCAGCAGCTCCTCAGCGGGAAGCGGCGAGCAGTACTTC. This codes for CASSSSAGSGEQYF.

CDR3 sequence (DNA): TGTGCCAGCAGCCAACGGGACAGGCGGAACACCATATATTTT. Translated, it gives CASSQRDRRNTIYF. The V and J genes are TRBV3-1 (or the pseudogene TRBV3-2) and TRBJ1-3; TRBD1 matches 8 bases. Germline V CDR1 and CDR2: LGHDT, YNNKEL (reference sequence). The trim removed 2 bases at V and 7 bases at J, leaving 4 bases unmatched. The CDR3 has 14 residues.

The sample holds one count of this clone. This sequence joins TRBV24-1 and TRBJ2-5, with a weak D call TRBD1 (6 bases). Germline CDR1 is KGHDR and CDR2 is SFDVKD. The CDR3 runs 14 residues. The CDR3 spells CAVGEGVTGKTQYF. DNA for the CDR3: TGTGCGGTAGGAGAGGGGGTCACGGGGAAGACCCAGTACTTC.

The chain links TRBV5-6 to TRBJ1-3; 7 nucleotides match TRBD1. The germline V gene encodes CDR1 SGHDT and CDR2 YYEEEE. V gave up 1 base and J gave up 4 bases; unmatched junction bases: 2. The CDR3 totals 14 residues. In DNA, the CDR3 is TGTGCCAGCAGCTTGACAGGGGCGGGAAACACCATATATTTT. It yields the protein CASSLTGAGNTIYF. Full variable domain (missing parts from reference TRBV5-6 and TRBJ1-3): DAGVTQSPTHLIKTRGQQVTLRCSPKSGHDTVSWYQQALGQGPQFIFQYYEEEERQRGNFPDRFSGHQFPNYSSELNVNALLLGDSALYLCASSLTGAGNTIYFGEGSWLTVV.

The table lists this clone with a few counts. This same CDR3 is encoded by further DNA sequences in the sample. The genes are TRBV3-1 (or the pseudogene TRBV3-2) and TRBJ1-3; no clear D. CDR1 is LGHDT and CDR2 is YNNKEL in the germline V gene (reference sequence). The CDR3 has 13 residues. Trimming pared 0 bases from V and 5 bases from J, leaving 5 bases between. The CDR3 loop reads CASSQDRRNTIYF. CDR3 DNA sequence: TGTGCCAGCAGCCAAGATCGTCGAAACACCATATATTTT.

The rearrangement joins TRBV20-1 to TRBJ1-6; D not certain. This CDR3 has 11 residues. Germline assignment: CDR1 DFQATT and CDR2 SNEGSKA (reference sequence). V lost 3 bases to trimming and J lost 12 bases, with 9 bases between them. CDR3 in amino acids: CSARLTGPLHF. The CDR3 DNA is TGCAGTGCTAGGCTAACGGGACCCCTCCACTTT.

In DNA, the CDR3 is TGTGCCAGCAGCTTACAGGGGCAGCGGGAAGATACGCAGTATTTT. Translating it yields CASSLQGQREDTQYF. This chain uses TRBV11-3 with TRBJ2-3; D possibly corresponds to TRBD2 (7 bases). The V end lost 2 bases, the J end lost 5 bases, and 14 bases lay between the germline ends. The CDR3 runs to 15 residues. From germline, CDR1 is SGHNT and CDR2 YENEEA.